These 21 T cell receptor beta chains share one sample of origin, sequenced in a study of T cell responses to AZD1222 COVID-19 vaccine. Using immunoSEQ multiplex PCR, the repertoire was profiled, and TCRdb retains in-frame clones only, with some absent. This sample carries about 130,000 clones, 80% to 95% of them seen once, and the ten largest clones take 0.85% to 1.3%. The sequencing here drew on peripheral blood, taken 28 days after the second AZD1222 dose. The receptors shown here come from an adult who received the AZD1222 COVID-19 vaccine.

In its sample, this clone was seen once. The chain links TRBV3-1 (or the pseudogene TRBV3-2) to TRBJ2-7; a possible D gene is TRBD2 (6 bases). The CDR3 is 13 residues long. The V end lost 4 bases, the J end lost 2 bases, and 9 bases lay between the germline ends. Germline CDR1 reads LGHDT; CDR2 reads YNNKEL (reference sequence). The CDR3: CASSPGTPYEQYF. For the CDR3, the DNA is TGTGCCAGCAGCCCTGGGACTCCCTACGAGCAGTACTTC.

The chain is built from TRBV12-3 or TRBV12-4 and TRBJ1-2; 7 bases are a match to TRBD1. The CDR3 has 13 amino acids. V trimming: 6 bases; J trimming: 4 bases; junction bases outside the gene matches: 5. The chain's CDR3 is CASRLGTVYGYTF. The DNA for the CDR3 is TGTGCCAGCAGGCTCGGGACAGTCTATGGCTACACCTTC.

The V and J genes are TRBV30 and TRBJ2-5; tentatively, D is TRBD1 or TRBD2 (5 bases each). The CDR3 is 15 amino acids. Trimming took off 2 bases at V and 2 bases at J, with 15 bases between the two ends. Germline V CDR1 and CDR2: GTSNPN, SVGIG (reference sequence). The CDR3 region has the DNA TGTGCCTGGAGTTCTGGGGCCGGGATACAAGAGACCCAGTACTTC. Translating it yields CAWSSGAGIQETQYF.

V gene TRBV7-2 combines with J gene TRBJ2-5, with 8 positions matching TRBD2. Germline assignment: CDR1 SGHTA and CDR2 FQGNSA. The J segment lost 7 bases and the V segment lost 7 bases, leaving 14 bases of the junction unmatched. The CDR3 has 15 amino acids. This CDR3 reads CASTVLAGTYGTQYF. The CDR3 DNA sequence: TGTGCCAGCACCGTTCTAGCGGGCACCTATGGGACCCAGTACTTC.

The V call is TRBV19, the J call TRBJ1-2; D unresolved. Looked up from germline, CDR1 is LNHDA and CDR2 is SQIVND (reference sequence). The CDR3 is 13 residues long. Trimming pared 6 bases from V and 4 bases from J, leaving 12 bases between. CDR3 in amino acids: CASSRDIIYGYTF. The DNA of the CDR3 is TGTGCCAGTAGCAGAGACATTATCTATGGCTACACCTTC.

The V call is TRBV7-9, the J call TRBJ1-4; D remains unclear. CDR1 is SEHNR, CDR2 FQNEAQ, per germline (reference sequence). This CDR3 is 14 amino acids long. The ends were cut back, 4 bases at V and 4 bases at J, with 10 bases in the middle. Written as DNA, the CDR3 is TGTGCCAGCAGCTCGCCAGTGGATAATGAAAAACTGTTTTTT. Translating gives CASSSPVDNEKLFF.

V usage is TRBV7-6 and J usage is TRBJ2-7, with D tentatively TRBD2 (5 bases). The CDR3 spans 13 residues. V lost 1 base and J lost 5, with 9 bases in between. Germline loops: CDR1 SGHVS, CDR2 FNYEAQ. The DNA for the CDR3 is TGTGCCAGCAGCTTAGGGACTGTGGACGAGCAGTACTTC. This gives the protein CASSLGTVDEQYF. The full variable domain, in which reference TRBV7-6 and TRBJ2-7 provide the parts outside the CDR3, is GAGVSQSPRYKVTKRGQDVALRCDPISGHVSLYWYRQALGQGPEFLTYFNYEAQQDKSGLPNDRFSAERPEGSISTLTIQRTEQRDSAMYRCASSLGTVDEQYFGPGTRLTVT.

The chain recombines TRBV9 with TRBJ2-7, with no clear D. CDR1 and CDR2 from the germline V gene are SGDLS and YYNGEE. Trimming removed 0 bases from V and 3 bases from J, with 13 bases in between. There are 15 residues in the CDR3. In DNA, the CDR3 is TGTGCCAGCAGCGTAGACCATCTCTCGGTCTACGAGCAGTACTTC. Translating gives CASSVDHLSVYEQYF. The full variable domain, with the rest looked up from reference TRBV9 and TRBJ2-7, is DSGVTQTPKHLITATGQRVTLRCSPRSGDLSVYWYQQSLDQGLQFLIQYYNGEERAKGNILERFSAQQFPDLHSELNLSSLELGDSALYFCASSVDHLSVYEQYFGPGTRLTVT.

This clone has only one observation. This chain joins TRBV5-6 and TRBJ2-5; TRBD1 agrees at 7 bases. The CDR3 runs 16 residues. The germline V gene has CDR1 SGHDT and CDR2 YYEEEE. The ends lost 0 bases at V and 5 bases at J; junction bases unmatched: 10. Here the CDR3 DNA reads TGTGCCAGCAGCTTGGATCGGGCGACAGGGTCGGAGACCCAGTACTTC. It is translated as CASSLDRATGSETQYF.

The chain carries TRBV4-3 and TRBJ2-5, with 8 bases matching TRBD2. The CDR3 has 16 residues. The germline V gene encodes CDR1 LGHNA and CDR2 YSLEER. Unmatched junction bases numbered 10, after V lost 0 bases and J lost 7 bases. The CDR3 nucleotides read TGCGCCAGCAGCCAAGATCGAGCGGGGGCCCTAGGGACCCAGTACTTC. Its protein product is CASSQDRAGALGTQYF.

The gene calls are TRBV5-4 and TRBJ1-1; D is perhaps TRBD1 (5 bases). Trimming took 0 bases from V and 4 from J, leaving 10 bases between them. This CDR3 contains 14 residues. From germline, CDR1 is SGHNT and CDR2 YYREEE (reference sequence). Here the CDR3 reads CASSLAGLATEAFF. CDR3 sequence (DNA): TGTGCCAGCAGCTTGGCAGGGTTGGCCACTGAAGCTTTCTTT.

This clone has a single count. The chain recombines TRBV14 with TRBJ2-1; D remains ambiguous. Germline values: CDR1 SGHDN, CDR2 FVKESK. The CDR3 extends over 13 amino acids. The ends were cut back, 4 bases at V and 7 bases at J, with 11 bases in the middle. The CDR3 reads CASSRGGWNEQFF. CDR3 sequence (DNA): TGTGCCAGCAGCCGGGGTGGGTGGAATGAGCAGTTCTTC.

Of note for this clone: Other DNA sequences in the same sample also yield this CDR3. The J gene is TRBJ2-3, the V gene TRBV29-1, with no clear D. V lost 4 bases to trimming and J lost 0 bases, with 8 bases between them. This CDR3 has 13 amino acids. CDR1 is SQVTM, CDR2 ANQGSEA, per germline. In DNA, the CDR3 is TGCAGCGTTGCTAGTGGGAGCACAGATACGCAGTATTTT. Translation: CSVASGSTDTQYF.

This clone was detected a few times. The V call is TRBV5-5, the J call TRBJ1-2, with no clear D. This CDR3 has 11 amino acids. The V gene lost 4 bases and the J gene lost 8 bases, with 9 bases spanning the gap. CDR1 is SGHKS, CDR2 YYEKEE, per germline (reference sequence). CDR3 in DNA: TGTGCCAGCAGCCGTTCCGAGGGCTACACCTTC. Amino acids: CASSRSEGYTF.

The CDR3 sequence is CASTCEQFF. CDR3 in DNA: TGTGCCAGCACTTGTGAGCAGTTCTTC. This chain uses TRBV21-1 with TRBJ2-1; the table's D call, TRBD2, has no DNA check behind it. TRBV21-1 is marked as a pseudogene. This CDR3 has 9 residues.

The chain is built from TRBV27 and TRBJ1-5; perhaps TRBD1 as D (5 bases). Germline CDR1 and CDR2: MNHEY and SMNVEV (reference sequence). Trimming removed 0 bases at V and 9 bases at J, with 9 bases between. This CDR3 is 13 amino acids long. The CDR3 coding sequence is TGTGCCAGCAGTTTATCGGGGCCGCGGCCCCAGCATTTT. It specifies CASSLSGPRPQHF.

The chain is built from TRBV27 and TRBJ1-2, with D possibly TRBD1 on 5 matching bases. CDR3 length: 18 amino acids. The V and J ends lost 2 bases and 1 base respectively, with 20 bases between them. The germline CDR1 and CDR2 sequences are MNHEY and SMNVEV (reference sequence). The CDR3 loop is CASSLTGQGPTYNYGYTF. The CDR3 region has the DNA TGTGCCAGCAGTTTAACCGGGCAGGGCCCCACTTATAACTATGGCTACACCTTC.

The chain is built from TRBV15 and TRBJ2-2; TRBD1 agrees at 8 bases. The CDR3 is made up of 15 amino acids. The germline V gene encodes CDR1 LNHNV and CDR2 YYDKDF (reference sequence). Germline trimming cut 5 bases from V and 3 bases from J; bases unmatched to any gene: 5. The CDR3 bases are TGTGCCACCAGCGGAGGACAGGGAGACACCGGGGAGCTGTTTTTT. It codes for CATSGGQGDTGELFF.

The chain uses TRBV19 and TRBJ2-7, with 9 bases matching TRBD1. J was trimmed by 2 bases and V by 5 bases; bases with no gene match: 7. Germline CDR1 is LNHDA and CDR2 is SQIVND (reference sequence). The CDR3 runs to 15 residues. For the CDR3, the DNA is TGTGCCAGTAGTTCCCCGACAGGGGGGGCCTACGAGCAGTACTTC. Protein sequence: CASSSPTGGAYEQYF.

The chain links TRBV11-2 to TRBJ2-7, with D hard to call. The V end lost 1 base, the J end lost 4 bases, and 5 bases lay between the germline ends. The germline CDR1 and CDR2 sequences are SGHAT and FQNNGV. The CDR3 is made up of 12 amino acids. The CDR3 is CASSLGRYEQYF. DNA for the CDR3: TGTGCCAGCAGCTTAGGGAGATACGAGCAGTACTTC.

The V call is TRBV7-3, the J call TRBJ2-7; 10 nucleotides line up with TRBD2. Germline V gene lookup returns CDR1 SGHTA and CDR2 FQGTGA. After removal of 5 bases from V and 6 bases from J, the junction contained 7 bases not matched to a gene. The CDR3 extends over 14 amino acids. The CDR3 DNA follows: TGTGCCAGCAGCCCCCTAGCGGGAGTTGGCGAGCAGTACTTC. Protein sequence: CASSPLAGVGEQYF.